This T cell receptor beta chain was observed in a study of blood T cell repertoires in COVID-19. Clones were sequenced by immunoSEQ multiplex PCR, and TCRdb holds only the in-frame ones, with some missing. The sample has hundreds of thousands of clones, more than 75% seen once; the top ten hold about 6%. Trimming stripped 5 bases from V and 1 base from J, with 13 bases between. This CDR3 contains 15 residues. The germline CDR1 and CDR2 sequences are LNHDA and SQIVND (reference sequence). The rearrangement links TRBV19 to TRBJ2-3; a possible D gene is TRBD2 (8 bases). The receptor's source is a man aged 55 to 70 who had recovered from COVID-19. The sequencing sample was made of peripheral blood. The CDR3 loop is CASSREGAGTDTQYF. In nucleotides, the CDR3 is TGTGCCAGTAGTCGGGAGGGGGCGGGCACAGATACGCAGTATTTT. The full variable domain, with the rest looked up from reference TRBV19 and TRBJ2-3, is DGGITQSPKYLFRKEGQNVTLSCEQNLNHDAMYWYRQDPGQGLRLIYYSQIVNDFQKGDIAEGYSVSREKKESFPLTVTSAQKNPTAFYLCASSREGAGTDTQYFGPGTRLTVL.